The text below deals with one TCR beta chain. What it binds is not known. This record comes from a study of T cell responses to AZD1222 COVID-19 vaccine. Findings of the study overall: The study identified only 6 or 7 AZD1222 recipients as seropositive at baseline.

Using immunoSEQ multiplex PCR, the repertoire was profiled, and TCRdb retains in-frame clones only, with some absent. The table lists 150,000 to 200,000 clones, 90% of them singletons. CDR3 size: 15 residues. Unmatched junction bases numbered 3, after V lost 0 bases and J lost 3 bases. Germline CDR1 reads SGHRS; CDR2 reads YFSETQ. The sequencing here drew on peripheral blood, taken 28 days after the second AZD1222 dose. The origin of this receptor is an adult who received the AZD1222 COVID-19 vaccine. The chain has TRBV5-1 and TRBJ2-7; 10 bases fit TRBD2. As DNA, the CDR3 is TGCGCCAGCAGCTTGGGACTAGCGGGTATCTACGAGCAGTACTTC. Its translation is CASSLGLAGIYEQYF.